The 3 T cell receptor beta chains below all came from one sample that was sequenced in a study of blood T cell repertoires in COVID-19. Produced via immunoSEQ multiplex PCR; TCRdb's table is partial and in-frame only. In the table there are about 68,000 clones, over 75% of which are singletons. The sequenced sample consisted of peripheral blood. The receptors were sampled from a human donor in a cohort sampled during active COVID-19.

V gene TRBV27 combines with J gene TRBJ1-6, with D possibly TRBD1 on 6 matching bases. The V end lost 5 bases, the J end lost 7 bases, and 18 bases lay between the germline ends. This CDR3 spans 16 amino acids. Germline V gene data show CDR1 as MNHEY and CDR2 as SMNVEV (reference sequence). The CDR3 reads CASSNPRQGRNSPLHF. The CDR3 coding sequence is TGTGCCAGCAGTAACCCCCGGCAGGGGAGAAATTCACCCCTCCACTTT.

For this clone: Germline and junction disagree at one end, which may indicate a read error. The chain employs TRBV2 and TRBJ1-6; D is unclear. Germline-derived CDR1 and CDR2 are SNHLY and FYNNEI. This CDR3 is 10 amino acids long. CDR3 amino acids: CASSYRDISF. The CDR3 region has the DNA TGTGCCAGCAGTTACCGGGATATCTCTTTT. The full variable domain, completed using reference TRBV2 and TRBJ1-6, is EPEVTQTPSHQVTQMGQEVILRCVPISNHLYFYWYRQILGQKVEFLVSFYNNEISEKSEIFDDQFSVERPDGSNFTLKIRSTKLEDSAMYFCASSYRDISFGNGTRLTVT.

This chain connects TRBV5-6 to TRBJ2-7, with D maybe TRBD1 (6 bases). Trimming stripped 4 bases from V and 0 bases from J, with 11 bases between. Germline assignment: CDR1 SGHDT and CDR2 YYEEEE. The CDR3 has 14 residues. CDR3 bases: TGTGCCAGCAGCCTCAGGGGTCCCTCCTACGAGCAGTACTTC. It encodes CASSLRGPSYEQYF. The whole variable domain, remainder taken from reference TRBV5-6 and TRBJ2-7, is DAGVTQSPTHLIKTRGQQVTLRCSPKSGHDTVSWYQQALGQGPQFIFQYYEEEERQRGNFPDRFSGHQFPNYSSELNVNALLLGDSALYLCASSLRGPSYEQYFGPGTRLTVT.